Sequencing of this TCR beta chain was carried out in a study of Ad26.COV2.S vaccination and SARS-CoV-2 variants. Study-level information: Once, or twice with 56 days between doses, Ad26.COV2.S was given intramuscularly.

The treatment here: some 20 received Ad26.COV2.S at low or high dose, single or two shots; roughly five received placebo; per-sample allocation not given. Sampling happened 63 days after the first vaccine or placebo injection. This Boston cohort included adults aged 18-55 years. The study used a vaccine consisting of an Ad26 vector that expressed Wuhan-strain SARS-CoV-2 spike. Profiling relied on immunoSEQ multiplex PCR, and the TCRdb table lists in-frame clones only, not all of them. The sample lists about 420,000 clones; around 87% were seen once. V lost 5 bases and J lost 4; bases outside the gene matches: 10. This CDR3 region has 15 residues. CDR1 is SGHTA, CDR2 FQGNSA, per germline.

This specimen consisted of peripheral blood, obtained in a trial of Ad26.COV2.S vaccine versus placebo. J is TRBJ1-2 and V is TRBV7-2, with 7 positions matching TRBD1. This sequence was found in a person between 18 and 65 years old who received the Ad26.COV2.S COVID-19 vaccine or a placebo. DNA for the CDR3: TGTGCCAGCAGCCCAGAAAGGACAGGCCTCTATGGCTACACCTTC. This translates into CASSPERTGLYGYTF.